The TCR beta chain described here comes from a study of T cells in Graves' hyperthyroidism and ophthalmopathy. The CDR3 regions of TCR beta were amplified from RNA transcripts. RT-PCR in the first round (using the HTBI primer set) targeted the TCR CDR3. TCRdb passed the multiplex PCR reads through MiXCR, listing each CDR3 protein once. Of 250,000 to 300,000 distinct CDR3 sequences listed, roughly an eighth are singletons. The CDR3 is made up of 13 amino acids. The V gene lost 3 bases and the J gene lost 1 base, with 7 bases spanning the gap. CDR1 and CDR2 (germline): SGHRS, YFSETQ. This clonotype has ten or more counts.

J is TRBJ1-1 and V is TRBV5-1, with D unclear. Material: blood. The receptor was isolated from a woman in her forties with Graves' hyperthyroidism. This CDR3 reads CASSWEKNTEAFF. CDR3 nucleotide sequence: TGCGCCAGCAGCTGGGAGAAGAACACTGAAGCTTTCTTT.